A selection of T cell receptor beta chains follows, all from one sample in a study of vaccination effects on CD4 cells after COVID-19. Produced via immunoSEQ multiplex PCR; TCRdb's table is partial and in-frame only. This table holds tens of thousands of clones, approximately 61% found once. Antigens of these TCRs are unknown. The starting material was CD4+ T cells from PBMCs cultured without peptide, obtained before COVID-19 vaccination. The receptor source for this set is a human donor who received a COVID-19 vaccine. Each CDR3 is given with its conserved first and last residue. The D gene is left open where the match is weak.

j_call | v_call | d_call | cdr3_aa
TRBJ1-3 | TRBV18 | NA | CASSPRTISGNTIYF
TRBJ1-6 | TRBV6-2/TRBV6-3 | NA | CASSNTGNSPLHF
TRBJ1-2 | TRBV5-8 | NA | CAARRGAKAGYTF
TRBJ2-3 | TRBV28 | TRBD2 | CASSLGGRAGTDTQYF
TRBJ2-3 | TRBV6-5 | NA | CASTPITDTQYF
TRBJ1-1 | TRBV20-1 | NA | CSALDYTEAFF
TRBJ2-6 | TRBV2 | NA | CASSETRTASSGANVLTF
TRBJ2-7 | TRBV2 | NA | CASSAGQRYEQYF
TRBJ1-2 | TRBV19 | TRBD1 | CATKQGDYGYTF
TRBJ1-2 | TRBV4-2 | NA | CASSQAGTDYGYTF
TRBJ2-7 | TRBV3-1/TRBV3-2 | TRBD2 | CASSQSGGSYEQYF
TRBJ2-1 | TRBV4-1 | TRBD1 | CASSLQGLSYNEQFF
TRBJ2-1 | TRBV7-2 | NA | CASSSFPGLQFF
TRBJ2-1 | TRBV3-1/TRBV3-2 | TRBD2 | CASRTSGGFDEQFF
TRBJ1-6 | TRBV6-5 | NA | CASRSSYNSPLHF
TRBJ1-5 | TRBV30 | NA | CAWSGGYNQPQHF
TRBJ1-1 | TRBV6-1 | TRBD1 | CASSESPNRGRGSEAFF
TRBJ1-1 | TRBV4-1 | NA | CASSHLASPSTEAFF
TRBJ2-1 | TRBV7-9 | NA | CASSPPTRGPPQSYNEQFF
TRBJ1-5 | TRBV6-5 | NA | CASTWGNGNQPQHF
TRBJ1-1 | TRBV29-1 | NA | CSVRVSNTEAFF
TRBJ1-1 | TRBV6-1 | NA | CASSDHRVWYTEAFF
TRBJ1-1 | TRBV12-5 | TRBD1 | CASGDRVNTEAFF
TRBJ2-3 | TRBV7-2 | NA | CASSLAPTTRDTQYF
TRBJ2-7 | TRBV5-1 | NA | CASTHGPRYEQYF
TRBJ2-7 | TRBV5-1 | NA | CASSLWGARYEQYF
TRBJ1-6 | TRBV5-1 | TRBD1 | CASSEQGFNSPLHF
TRBJ1-5 | TRBV7-2 | NA | CASSSGGGNQPQHF
TRBJ1-6 | TRBV3-1/TRBV3-2 | TRBD1 | CASSHRDSNSPLHF
TRBJ1-2 | TRBV27 | TRBD1 | CASSPGGYGYTF
TRBJ2-5 | TRBV15 | NA | CATSPPRTEKETQYF
TRBJ2-5 | TRBV5-1 | TRBD2 | CASRLAGLGETQYF
TRBJ1-2 | TRBV5-1 | NA | CASSPRPQGRVHYGYTF
TRBJ1-1 | TRBV10-3 | TRBD1 | CAIRRDRGNTEAFF
TRBJ1-2 | TRBV7-9 | NA | CASSLDRIGTNYGYTF
TRBJ2-5 | TRBV5-1 | TRBD1 | CASSIGQGQETQYF
TRBJ2-2 | TRBV19 | NA | CASSQRTVTGELFF
TRBJ1-4 | TRBV4-1 | NA | CASSQDRRGPVNEKLFF
TRBJ1-1 | TRBV18 | NA | CASSPRLGTEAFF
TRBJ1-2 | TRBV12-3/TRBV12-4 | NA | CASSFGRGYTF
TRBJ1-3 | TRBV7-2 | NA | CASRPPADSGNTIYF
TRBJ2-7 | TRBV7-2 | NA | CASSPSSYEQYF
TRBJ2-2 | TRBV28 | NA | CATRILNTGELFF
TRBJ2-1 | TRBV9 | TRBD1 | CASSVVPGQGSEQFF
TRBJ1-2 | TRBV7-3 | TRBD1 | CASSLGQGGGYTF
TRBJ1-1 | TRBV6-1 | TRBD1 | CASSVRLRDRGLGYTEAFF
TRBJ2-7 | TRBV5-8 | NA | CASSLEGGLGQYF
TRBJ1-6 | TRBV6-5 | NA | CASSYSPADSPLHF